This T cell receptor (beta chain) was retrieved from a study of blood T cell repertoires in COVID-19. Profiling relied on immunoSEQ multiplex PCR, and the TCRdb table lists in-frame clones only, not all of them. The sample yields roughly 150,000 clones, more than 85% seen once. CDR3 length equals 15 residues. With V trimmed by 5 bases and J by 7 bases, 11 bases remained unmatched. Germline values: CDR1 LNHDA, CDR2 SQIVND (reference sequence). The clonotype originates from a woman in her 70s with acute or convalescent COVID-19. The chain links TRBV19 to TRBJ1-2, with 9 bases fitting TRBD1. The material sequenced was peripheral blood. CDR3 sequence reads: CASSPPQGAGRGYTF. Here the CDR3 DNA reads TGTGCCAGTAGTCCACCACAGGGGGCAGGTCGTGGCTACACCTTC.